This T cell receptor (beta chain) appears in the sequencing data of a study of blood T cell repertoires in COVID-19. The overall study: There were acute and convalescent COVID-19 samples, and they came from the United States, Italy and Spain. T cells, B-cell-depleted T cells, or PBMCs provided the cDNA or gDNA that served as material.

Per the authors' pipeline: Researchers report that nucleated cell counts were estimated from reference gene primer amplification. Data came from immunoSEQ multiplex PCR; TCRdb stores just in-frame clones and leaves some out. The V and J calls and clone size come from that table; D and trimming were worked out from the DNA. The repertoire has 25,000 to 35,000 clones, around 85% of them found once; the top ten carry more than 7.5%. V gave up 8 bases and J gave up 2 bases; unmatched junction bases: 10. The CDR3 loop spans 15 amino acids. The germline V gene encodes CDR1 MNHEY and CDR2 SMNVEV (reference sequence).

This receptor was identified in a man older than 75 with active COVID-19. The sequenced sample consisted of peripheral blood. The chain recombines TRBV27 with TRBJ2-7; 9 nucleotides align to TRBD1. CDR3 amino acids: CASSAGTGIPYEQYF. The CDR3, as DNA: TGTGCCAGCTCGGCCGGGACAGGGATTCCCTACGAGCAGTACTTC.